This TCR beta chain was captured by sequencing in a study of blood T cell repertoires in COVID-19 (dated by TCRdb to 2020 to 2022). For the study in its entirety: Samples covering the acute and convalescent phases of COVID-19 were provided by collaborators in the United States, Italy and Spain. The samples were drawn from the first 160 participants of the ongoing ImmuneRACE study and from some 1,300 subjects provided by 6 global collaborators. Nearly every sample came with metadata listing a de-identified subject ID, COVID-19 status, age in years and sex. Deeply sampled blood TCRbeta repertoires from subjects exposed to, actively infected with, or recovered from COVID-19 were included in the dataset. The repertoires were released in a freely available public database intended as a resource for research on the immune response to SARS-CoV-2. The material from the prospective study consisted of cDNA or gDNA derived from T cells, B-cell-depleted T cells, or PBMCs. HLA class I and class II types, where available, came from metadata supplied by the sample provider rather than from assay-based typing. What the work shows at the level of the full study, not this receptor alone: The amount of clinical and demographic metadata varied by source and participant and was provided uncurated.

Points on this clone: Its target antigen remains unknown. One base away there is no much larger clone; base qualities are not given.

V and J are trimmed by 5 bases and 5 bases, and the gene matches miss 5 bases of the junction. CDR1 and CDR2 are read off the germline V gene as SGHVS and FNYEAQ. The CDR3 contains 13 residues, cysteine and phenylalanine counted. Just CDR3 DNA is preserved here, 39 bases in frame from base 1. TCRbeta CDR3 regions were amplified from genomic DNA by means of the immunoSEQ Assay, a bias-controlled multiplex PCR. The original pipeline was this. The number of nucleated cells in each sample was estimated from the amplification of reference gene primers within the assay. To quantify the absolute abundance of each unique TCRbeta CDR3 rearrangement, sequence reads were collapsed and filtered. Productive Simpson clonality was computed per sample as the square root of Simpson's diversity index over productive rearrangements. Imported from immuneACCESS, the table was reduced by TCRdb to in-frame sequences with V and J called. These copies leave out some clones; in studies compared against another copy, an unresolved V gene accounts for under half, and the cause of the remainder is not known. D and trimming come from the DNA, and the V and J calls and clone size come from that table. The sample table holds roughly 180,000 clones, of which 79% were seen once. 7.5% to 8.5% of the sample belongs to the ten largest clones.

At one collaborating source in Seattle, patients were enrolled during active infection and were followed longitudinally through the course of disease. Collaborating institutions collected whole blood in K2EDTA tubes following their own protocols. Collaborator samples were shipped for TCRbeta analysis as frozen whole blood, isolated PBMCs, or DNA extracted from either sample type. Sequencing used peripheral blood. Recombination linked TRBV7-6 to TRBJ1-2; 7 of the junction bases match TRBD1. The receptor was isolated from a woman aged 55 to 70 with COVID-19, enrolled during active disease. The CDR3 region: CASSSLQGYGYTF. The sequence in DNA is TGTGCCAGCAGCAGCCTACAGGGGTATGGCTACACCTTC. When the CDR3 is completed using the reference TRBV7-6 and TRBJ1-2 genes on either side, the full variable domain is GAGVSQSPRYKVTKRGQDVALRCDPISGHVSLYWYRQALGQGPEFLTYFNYEAQQDKSGLPNDRFSAERPEGSISTLTIQRTEQRDSAMYRCASSSLQGYGYTFGSGTRLTVV.